These T cell receptor beta chains were read from a single sample in a study of blood T cells in healthy people across ages. TCRdb ran MiXCR on the 5' RACE reads and lists one entry per CDR3 protein. The repertoire consists of nearly 800,000 distinct CDR3 sequences, with more than 50% occurring once and the leading ten covering 25% to 30%. Input material: blood. The receptors shown here come from a man in his forties in good health. CDR3s include the opening cysteine and the closing phenylalanine or tryptophan. A D gene is named only where the DNA matches it firmly. Not all rows give a size; the values are once, few, many and, for expanded clones, a class.

TRBJ2-5 | NA | TRBV10-3 | 16 | TRBD2 | CAISVRGSGGKNEQYF | TGTGCCATCAGTGTAAGGGGTAGCGGGGGTAAAAATGAGCAGTACTTC
TRBJ1-1 | NA | TRBV6-5 | 13 | NA | CASSYSTVTEAFF | TGTGCCAGCAGTTACTCGACAGTCACTGAAGCTTTCTTT
TRBJ2-1 | NA | TRBV20-1 | 15 | TRBD2 | CSASTSGRALNEQFF | TGCAGTGCCAGTACTAGCGGGAGGGCCCTCAATGAGCAGTTCTTC
TRBJ2-1 | few | TRBV20-1 | 14 | NA | CSARDLVGSHEQFF | TGCAGTGCTAGAGATCTCGTGGGTTCCCATGAGCAGTTCTTC
TRBJ1-2 | NA | TRBV4-3 | 16 | NA | CASSQDINRVDYGYTF | TGCGCCAGCAGCCAAGATATCAACAGGGTAGACTATGGCTACACCTTC
TRBJ2-4 | few | TRBV28 | 15 | NA | CASSTDRRSKNIQYF | TGTGCCAGCAGTACGGACCGTAGGTCTAAAAACATTCAGTACTTC
TRBJ2-7 | NA | TRBV7-2 | 13 | TRBD1 | CASSRRGLWEQYF | TGTGCCAGCAGCCGCAGGGGGCTGTGGGAGCAGTACTTC
TRBJ2-1 | NA | TRBV25-1 | 15 | TRBD2 | CASTLAGGPYNEQFF | TGTGCCAGCACCTTAGCGGGAGGGCCCTACAATGAGCAGTTCTTC
TRBJ2-6 | NA | TRBV6-2/TRBV6-3 | 18 | TRBD2 | CASSYHGLAGSGANVLTF | TGTGCCAGCAGTTATCATGGACTAGCGGGATCTGGGGCCAACGTCCTGACTTTC
TRBJ1-5 | NA | TRBV20-1 | 14 | NA | CSASGQGRVQPQHF | TGCAGTGCTAGTGGGCAGGGGAGGGTTCAGCCCCAGCATTTT
TRBJ2-1 | few | TRBV11-3 | 15 | NA | CASSLGLGQAEEQFF | TGTGCCAGCAGCTTAGGGTTGGGTCAGGCGGAGGAGCAGTTCTTC
TRBJ2-5 | NA | TRBV9 | 14 | NA | CASSVGGYQETQYF | TGTGCCAGCAGCGTAGGAGGTTACCAAGAGACCCAGTACTTC
TRBJ2-5 | few | TRBV14 | 14 | NA | CASSPMDVVETQYF | TGTGCCAGCAGTCCCATGGACGTCGTGGAGACCCAGTACTTC
TRBJ2-3 | few | TRBV28 | 15 | TRBD1 | CASSKQDRASDTQYF | TGTGCCAGCAGCAAACAGGACAGGGCATCCGATACGCAGTATTTT
TRBJ1-1 | NA | TRBV20-1 | 13 | NA | CSARADLTEEAFF | TGCAGTGCTAGAGCCGACCTCACAGAGGAAGCTTTCTTT
TRBJ2-3 | NA | TRBV7-2 | 17 | NA | CASSLGPRRGFADTQYF | TGTGCCAGCAGCTTAGGTCCCCGTAGGGGTTTCGCAGATACGCAGTATTTT
TRBJ2-7 | NA | TRBV9 | 11 | NA | CASNRGFGQYF | TGTGCCAGCAATCGGGGGTTCGGGCAGTACTTC
TRBJ2-7 | NA | TRBV6-5 | 15 | NA | CASSPYGRATYEQYF | TGTGCCAGCAGTCCCTACGGCAGGGCAACCTACGAGCAGTACTTC
TRBJ2-5 | once | TRBV5-1 | 15 | TRBD1 | CASSYSGQGINEQYF | TGCGCCAGCAGCTACTCGGGACAGGGGATCAATGAGCAGTACTTC
TRBJ2-6 | few | TRBV4-2 | 17 | NA | CASSQAHSRSGANVLTF | TGTGCCAGCAGCCAAGCTCACAGCAGATCTGGGGCCAACGTCCTGACTTTC
TRBJ1-2 | NA | TRBV6-5 | 14 | NA | CASSYSRGLGGYTF | TGTGCCAGCAGTTACTCCCGGGGGCTAGGGGGCTACACCTTC
TRBJ1-1 | NA | TRBV9 | 15 | NA | CASSVETGANTEAFF | TGTGCCAGCAGCGTAGAGACGGGGGCGAACACTGAAGCTTTCTTT
TRBJ2-3 | many | TRBV7-2 | 13 | NA | CASSPLSMGAQYF | TGTGCCAGCAGCCCGTTGTCCATGGGGGCGCAGTATTTT
TRBJ2-5 | NA | TRBV12-3/TRBV12-4 | 17 | TRBD2 | CASSLARTSGNQETQYF | TGTGCCAGCAGTTTAGCTCGGACTAGCGGGAACCAAGAGACCCAGTACTTC
TRBJ1-4 | NA | TRBV20-1 | 14 | TRBD1 | CSASGTGEGEKLFF | TGCAGTGCTAGCGGGACAGGGGAAGGAGAAAAACTGTTTTTT
TRBJ2-5 | many | TRBV28 | 17 | TRBD2 | CASSWDAGGQYQETQYF | TGTGCCAGCAGTTGGGATGCGGGGGGTCAGTACCAAGAGACCCAGTACTTC
TRBJ2-5 | NA | TRBV24-1 | 14 | NA | CATSEDGPRETQYF | TGTGCCACCAGTGAAGACGGTCCGCGGGAGACCCAGTACTTC
TRBJ2-3 | NA | TRBV20-1 | 13 | NA | CSARQHMGDTQYF | TGCAGTGCTCGACAGCACATGGGAGATACGCAGTATTTT
TRBJ1-2 | NA | TRBV7-9 | 12 | NA | CASSIDRSGYTF | TGTGCCAGCAGCATCGACAGATCTGGCTACACCTTC
TRBJ2-5 | NA | TRBV15 | 18 | NA | CATSSGIFWRGNQETQYF | TGTGCCACCAGCAGTGGGATTTTTTGGCGGGGAAACCAAGAGACCCAGTACTTC
TRBJ2-1 | few | TRBV27 | 16 | NA | CASSLSGRGGGNEQFF | TGTGCCAGCAGTTTATCGGGTAGGGGAGGAGGCAATGAGCAGTTCTTC
TRBJ2-3 | NA | TRBV11-2 | 14 | NA | CASSLDELTDTQYF | TGTGCCAGCAGCTTGGACGAGCTCACAGATACGCAGTATTTT
TRBJ2-1 | NA | TRBV6-1 | 21 | TRBD2 | CASSDSRMITGTSGRYNEQFF | TGTGCCAGCAGTGACAGCCGAATGATTACCGGGACTAGCGGGCGATACAATGAGCAGTTCTTC
TRBJ2-5 | NA | TRBV12-3/TRBV12-4 | 13 | NA | CASSPEGQETQYF | TGTGCCAGCAGTCCCGAGGGCCAAGAGACCCAGTACTTC
TRBJ2-5 | few | TRBV29-1 | 12 | NA | CSVGDPQETQYF | TGCAGCGTTGGAGACCCCCAAGAGACCCAGTACTTC
TRBJ2-6 | NA | TRBV28 | 15 | TRBD1 | CAKPGTGLGANVLTF | TGTGCCAAGCCAGGGACAGGTCTCGGGGCCAACGTCCTGACTTTC
TRBJ2-1 | NA | TRBV20-1 | 15 | NA | CSAPTTPGLYNEQFF | TGCAGTGCCCCGACGACGCCGGGTCTCTACAATGAGCAGTTCTTC
TRBJ1-1 | NA | TRBV6-1 | 17 | NA | CASSEAVGLKTNTEAFF | TGTGCCAGCAGTGAAGCGGTAGGGCTTAAGACAAACACTGAAGCTTTCTTT
TRBJ2-2 | few | TRBV27 | 16 | NA | CASSPQPDSYTGELFF | TGTGCCAGCAGTCCCCAACCTGACAGCTACACCGGGGAGCTGTTTTTT
TRBJ2-7 | NA | TRBV9 | 14 | NA | CASSAGDSAYEQYF | TGTGCCAGCAGCGCAGGGGATTCCGCCTACGAGCAGTACTTC
TRBJ2-7 | NA | TRBV6-6 | 12 | NA | CASSHPEFEQYF | TGTGCCAGCAGCCACCCGGAGTTTGAGCAGTACTTC
TRBJ2-5 | few | TRBV28 | 16 | NA | CASSLSTGMGQETQYF | TGTGCCAGCAGTTTATCCACCGGAATGGGGCAAGAGACCCAGTACTTC
TRBJ2-2 | NA | TRBV20-1 | 12 | NA | CSASRGPGELFF | TGCAGTGCTAGCCGGGGCCCCGGGGAGCTGTTTTTT
TRBJ1-2 | many | TRBV7-2 | 12 | NA | CASEKGIGGYTF | TGTGCCAGTGAAAAGGGAATAGGAGGCTACACCTTC
TRBJ2-1 | NA | TRBV5-1 | 17 | NA | CASSISLGGSSYNEQFF | TGCGCCAGCAGCATAAGTTTAGGGGGTAGCTCCTACAATGAGCAGTTCTTC
TRBJ1-2 | NA | TRBV10-3 | 12 | NA | CAISPESYGYTF | TGTGCCATCAGTCCAGAGAGCTATGGCTACACCTTC
TRBJ2-3 | once | TRBV20-1 | 15 | TRBD2 | CSARALAAYTDTQYF | TGCAGTGCTAGAGCACTAGCGGCCTACACAGATACGCAGTATTTT
TRBJ2-5 | few | TRBV29-1 | 14 | TRBD1 | CSDWTGSLQETQYF | TGCAGCGATTGGACAGGGAGCCTTCAAGAGACCCAGTACTTC
TRBJ1-1 | NA | TRBV9 | 14 | NA | CASTIADSLTEAFF | TGTGCCAGCACCATCGCGGACAGCCTCACTGAAGCTTTCTTT
TRBJ2-1 | NA | TRBV4-3 | 17 | TRBD2 | CASSRKLAGSSYNEQFF | TGCGCCAGCAGCCGCAAATTAGCGGGCAGCTCCTACAATGAGCAGTTCTTC
TRBJ1-2 | NA | TRBV18 | 12 | NA | CASSGITNGYTF | TGTGCCAGCTCGGGAATAACTAATGGCTACACCTTC
TRBJ1-1 | few | TRBV14 | 14 | NA | CASSQERVGTEAFF | TGTGCCAGCAGCCAAGAGAGGGTTGGGACTGAAGCTTTCTTT
TRBJ2-7 | NA | TRBV6-5 | 13 | NA | CASSSGRSYEQYF | TGTGCCAGCAGTTCAGGACGGTCCTACGAGCAGTACTTC
TRBJ2-2 | few | TRBV7-9 | 17 | TRBD2 | CASSLIPGLAVTGELFF | TGTGCCAGCAGCTTGATACCGGGACTAGCGGTAACCGGGGAGCTGTTTTTT
TRBJ2-3 | few | TRBV3-1 | 15 | NA | CASSPGVNSPGTQYF | TGTGCCAGCAGCCCCGGAGTAAACTCCCCCGGTACGCAGTATTTT
TRBJ2-5 | NA | TRBV20-1 | 13 | NA | CSARGQYQETQYF | TGCAGTGCTAGAGGGCAGTACCAAGAGACCCAGTACTTC
TRBJ2-5 | NA | TRBV4-1 | 17 | TRBD2 | CASSQDLGTISGETQYF | TGCGCCAGCAGCCAAGATTTGGGGACTATCTCGGGCGAGACCCAGTACTTC
TRBJ2-3 | NA | TRBV4-1 | 15 | NA | CASSHIPQDTDTQYF | TGCGCCAGCAGCCACATCCCACAGGACACAGATACGCAGTATTTT
TRBJ2-7 | NA | TRBV29-1 | 13 | NA | CSVEDRRYNEQYF | TGCAGCGTTGAAGATAGGAGGTACAATGAGCAGTACTTC